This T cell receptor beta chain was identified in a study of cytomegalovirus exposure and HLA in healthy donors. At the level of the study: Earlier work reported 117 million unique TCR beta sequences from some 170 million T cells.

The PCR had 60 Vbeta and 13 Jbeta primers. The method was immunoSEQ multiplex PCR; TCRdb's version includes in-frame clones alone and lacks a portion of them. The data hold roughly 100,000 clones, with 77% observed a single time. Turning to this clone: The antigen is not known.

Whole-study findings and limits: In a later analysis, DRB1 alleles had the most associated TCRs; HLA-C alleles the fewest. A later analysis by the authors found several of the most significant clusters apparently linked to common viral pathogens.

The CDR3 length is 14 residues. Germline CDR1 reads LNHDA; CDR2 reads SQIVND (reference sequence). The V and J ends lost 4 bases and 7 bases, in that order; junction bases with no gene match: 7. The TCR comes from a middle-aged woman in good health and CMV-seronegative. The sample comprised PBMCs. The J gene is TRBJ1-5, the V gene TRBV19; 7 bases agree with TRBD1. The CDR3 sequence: CASSNRQGWQPQHF. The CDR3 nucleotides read TGTGCCAGTAGTAACCGACAGGGATGGCAGCCCCAGCATTTT.